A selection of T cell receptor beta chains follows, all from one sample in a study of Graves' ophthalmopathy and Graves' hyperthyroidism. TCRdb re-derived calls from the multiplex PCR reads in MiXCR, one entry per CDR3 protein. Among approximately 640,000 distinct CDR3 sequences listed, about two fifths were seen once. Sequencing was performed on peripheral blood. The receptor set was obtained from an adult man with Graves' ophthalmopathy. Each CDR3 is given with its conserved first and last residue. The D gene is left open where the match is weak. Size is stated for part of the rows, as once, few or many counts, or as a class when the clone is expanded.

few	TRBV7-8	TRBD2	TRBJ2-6	CASRADGTSVNKSSGANVLTF	TGTGCCAGCAGGGCCGATGGGACTAGCGTCAACAAGAGCTCTGGGGCCAACGTCCTGACTTTC
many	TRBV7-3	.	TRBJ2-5	CASSLDLGDEETQYF	TGTGCCAGCAGCTTAGATTTAGGGGACGAAGAGACCCAGTACTTC
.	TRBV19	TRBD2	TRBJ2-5	CASSVGLADQETQYF	TGTGCCAGTAGTGTGGGACTAGCGGACCAAGAGACCCAGTACTTC
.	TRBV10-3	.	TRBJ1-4	CASGREAIASANEKLFF	TGTGCCAGCGGGAGGGAGGCCATAGCATCGGCTAATGAAAAACTGTTTTTT
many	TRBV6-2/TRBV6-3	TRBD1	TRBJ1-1	CASIRTGTANTEAFF	TGTGCCAGCATCCGCACCGGGACAGCAAACACTGAAGCTTTCTTT
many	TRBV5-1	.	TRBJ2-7	CASSLAPANEQYF	TGCGCCAGCAGCTTGGCCCCAGCGAACGAGCAGTACTTC
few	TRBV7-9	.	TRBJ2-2	CASSGGDTQINTGELFF	TGTGCCAGCAGCGGAGGGGACACCCAGATAAACACCGGGGAGCTGTTTTTT
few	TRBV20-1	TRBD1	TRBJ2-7	CSVPGTGLYEQYF	TGCAGTGTCCCCGGGACAGGGTTATACGAGCAGTACTTC
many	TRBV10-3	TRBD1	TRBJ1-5	CAISDGPGTGVQQPQHF	TGTGCCATCAGCGATGGGCCCGGGACAGGTGTACAACAGCCCCAGCATTTT
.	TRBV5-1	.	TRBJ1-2	CASSATLAAGYTF	TGCGCCAGCAGCGCCACCTTAGCGGCAGGCTACACCTTC
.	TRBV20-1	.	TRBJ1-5	CSARLAGITNQPQHF	TGCAGTGCTAGATTGGCAGGGATAACCAATCAGCCCCAGCATTTT
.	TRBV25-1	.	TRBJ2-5	CASSGLRANQPQYF	TGTGCCAGCAGCGGTTTGAGGGCGAATCAGCCCCAGTACTTC
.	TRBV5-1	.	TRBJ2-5	CASSLDRAVGEGEETQYF	TGCGCCAGCAGCTTGGACAGGGCCGTCGGGGAGGGCGAAGAGACCCAGTACTTC
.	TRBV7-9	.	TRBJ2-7	CASSFWYEQYF	TGTGCCAGCAGTTTTTGGTACGAGCAGTACTTC
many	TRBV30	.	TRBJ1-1	CAWSRDTEAFF	TGTGCCTGGAGTCGGGACACTGAAGCTTTCTTT
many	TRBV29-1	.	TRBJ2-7	CSVEESYEQYF	TGCAGCGTTGAAGAATCCTACGAGCAGTACTTC
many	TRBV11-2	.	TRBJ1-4	CASSRHLQGNEKLFF	TGTGCCAGCAGCCGACATTTACAGGGTAATGAAAAACTGTTTTTT
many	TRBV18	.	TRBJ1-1	CASSPLLTATEAFF	TGTGCCAGCTCACCTCTACTGACAGCCACTGAAGCTTTCTTT
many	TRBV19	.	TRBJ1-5	CASSPDTLSNQPQHF	TGTGCCAGTAGTCCGGACACCCTTAGCAATCAGCCCCAGCATTTT
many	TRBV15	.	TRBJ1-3	CATSSRGLGNTIYF	TGTGCCACCAGCAGCCGGGGCCTCGGAAACACCATATATTTT
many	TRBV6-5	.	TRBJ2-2	CASIKEGSTGELFF	TGTGCCAGCATCAAGGAGGGGAGTACCGGGGAGCTGTTTTTT
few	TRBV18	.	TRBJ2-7	CASSPSTETYEQYF	TGTGCCAGCTCACCTTCGACAGAGACCTACGAGCAGTACTTC
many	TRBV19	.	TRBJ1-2	CASSMGYGYTF	TGTGCCAGTAGTATGGGCTATGGCTACACCTTC
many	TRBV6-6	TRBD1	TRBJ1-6	CASSPDRALAGSPLHF	TGTGCCAGCAGCCCAGACAGGGCGTTAGCAGGTTCACCCCTCCACTTT
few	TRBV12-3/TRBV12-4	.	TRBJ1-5	CASSSRTATITPNQPQHF	TGTGCCAGCAGTTCGAGGACAGCGACTATAACCCCCAATCAGCCCCAGCATTTT
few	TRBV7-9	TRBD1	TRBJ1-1	CASSRSDRVSTEAFF	TGTGCCAGCAGCCGGTCAGACAGGGTCTCAACTGAAGCTTTCTTT